Listed here is a single T cell receptor (beta chain). The antigen is not known. These data belong to a study of identical twins. Findings and caveats of the study: There were fewer insertions in abundant cord blood beta clonotypes, but memory repertoires showed no such pattern.

Template switching introduced a universal primer site, and the cDNA bore unique molecular identifiers. In TCRdb, the 5' RACE reads were re-called with MiXCR into one record per CDR3 protein. The data contain some 710,000 distinct CDR3 sequences, less than 7% of them singletons. The trim removed 0 bases at V and 5 bases at J, leaving 3 bases unmatched. CDR1 and CDR2 from the germline V gene are SGHAT and FQNNGV. This CDR3 spans 14 amino acids. This receptor was identified in a man aged 18 to 30 in good health. V usage is TRBV11-2 and J usage is TRBJ1-2; 7 nucleotides line up with TRBD1. The sequencing sample was made of naive T cells sorted from blood. CDR3 residues: CASSLEARGYGYTF. The CDR3 coding sequence is TGTGCCAGCAGCTTAGAGGCCAGGGGGTATGGCTACACCTTC.